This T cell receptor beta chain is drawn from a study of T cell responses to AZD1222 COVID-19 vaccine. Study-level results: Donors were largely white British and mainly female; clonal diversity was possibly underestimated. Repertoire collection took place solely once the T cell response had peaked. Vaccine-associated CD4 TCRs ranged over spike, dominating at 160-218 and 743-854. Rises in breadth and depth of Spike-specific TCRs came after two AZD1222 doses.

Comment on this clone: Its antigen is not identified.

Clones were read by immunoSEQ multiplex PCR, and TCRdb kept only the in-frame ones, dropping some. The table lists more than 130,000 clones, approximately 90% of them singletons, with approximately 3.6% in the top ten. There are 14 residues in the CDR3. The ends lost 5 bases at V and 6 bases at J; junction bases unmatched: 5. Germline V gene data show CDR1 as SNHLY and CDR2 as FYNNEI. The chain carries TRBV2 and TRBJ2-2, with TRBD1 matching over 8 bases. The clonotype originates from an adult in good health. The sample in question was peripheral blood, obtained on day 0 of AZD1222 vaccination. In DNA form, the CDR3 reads TGTGCCAGCAGTTGGACAGGGCTGGCCGGGGAGCTGTTTTTT. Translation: CASSWTGLAGELFF.